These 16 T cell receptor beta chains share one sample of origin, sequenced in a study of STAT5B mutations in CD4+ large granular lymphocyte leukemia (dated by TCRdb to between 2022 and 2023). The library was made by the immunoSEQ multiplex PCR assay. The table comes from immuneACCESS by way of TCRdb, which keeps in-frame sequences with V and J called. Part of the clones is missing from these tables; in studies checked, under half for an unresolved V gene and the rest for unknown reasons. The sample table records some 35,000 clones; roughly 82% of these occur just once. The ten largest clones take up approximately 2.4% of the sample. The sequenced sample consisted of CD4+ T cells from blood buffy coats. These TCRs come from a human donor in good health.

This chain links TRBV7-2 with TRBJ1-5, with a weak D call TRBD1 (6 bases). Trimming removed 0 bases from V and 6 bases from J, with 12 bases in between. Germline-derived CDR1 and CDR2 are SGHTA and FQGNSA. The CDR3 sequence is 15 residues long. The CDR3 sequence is CASSLAGGIGQPQHF. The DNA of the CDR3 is TGTGCCAGCAGCTTAGCAGGGGGGATAGGTCAGCCCCAGCATTTT.

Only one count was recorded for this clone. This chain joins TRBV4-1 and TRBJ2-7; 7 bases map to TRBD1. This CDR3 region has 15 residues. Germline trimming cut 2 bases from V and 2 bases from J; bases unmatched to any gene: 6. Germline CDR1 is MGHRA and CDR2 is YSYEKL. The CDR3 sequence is CASSQTPGQPYEQYF. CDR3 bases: TGCGCCAGCAGCCAAACCCCGGGACAGCCCTACGAGCAGTACTTC.

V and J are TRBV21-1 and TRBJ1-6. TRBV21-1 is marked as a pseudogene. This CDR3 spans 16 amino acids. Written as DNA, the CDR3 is TGTGCCACCCCGGACCCGTGGAGCTCCTATAATTCACCCCTCCACTTT. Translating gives CATPDPWSSYNSPLHF.

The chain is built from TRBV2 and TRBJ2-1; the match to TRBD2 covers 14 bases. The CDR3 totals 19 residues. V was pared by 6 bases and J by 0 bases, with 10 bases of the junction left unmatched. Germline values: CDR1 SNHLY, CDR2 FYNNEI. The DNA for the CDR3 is TGTGCCAGCAGGGAGGGACTAGCGGGAGACGGCAGCTCCTACAATGAGCAGTTCTTC. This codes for CASREGLAGDGSSYNEQFF.

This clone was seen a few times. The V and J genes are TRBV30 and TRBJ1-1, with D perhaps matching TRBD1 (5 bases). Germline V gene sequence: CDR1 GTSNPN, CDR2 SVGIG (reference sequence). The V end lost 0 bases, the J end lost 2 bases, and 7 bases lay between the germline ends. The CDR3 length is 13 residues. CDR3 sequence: CAWSVGGNTEAFF. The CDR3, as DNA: TGTGCCTGGAGTGTGGGGGGAAACACTGAAGCTTTCTTT.

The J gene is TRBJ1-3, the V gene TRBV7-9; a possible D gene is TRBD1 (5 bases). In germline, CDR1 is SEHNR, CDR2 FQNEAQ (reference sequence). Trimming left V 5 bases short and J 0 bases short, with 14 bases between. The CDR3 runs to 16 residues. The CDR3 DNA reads TGTGCCAGCAGCCCCCTGGGACTTAGCTCTGGAAACACCATATATTTT. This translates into CASSPLGLSSGNTIYF.

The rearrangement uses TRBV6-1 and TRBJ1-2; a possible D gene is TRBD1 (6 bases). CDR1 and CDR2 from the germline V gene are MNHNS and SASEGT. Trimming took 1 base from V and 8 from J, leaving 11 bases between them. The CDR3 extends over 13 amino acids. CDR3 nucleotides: TGTGCCAGCAGTGAAGTGGGGGGGGCGGGCTACACCTTC. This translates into CASSEVGGAGYTF.

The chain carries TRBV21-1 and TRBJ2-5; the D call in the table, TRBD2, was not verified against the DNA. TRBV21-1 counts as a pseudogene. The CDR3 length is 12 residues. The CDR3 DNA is TGTGCCGGGGGGACGTCTCAAGAGACCCAGTACTTC. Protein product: CAGGTSQETQYF.

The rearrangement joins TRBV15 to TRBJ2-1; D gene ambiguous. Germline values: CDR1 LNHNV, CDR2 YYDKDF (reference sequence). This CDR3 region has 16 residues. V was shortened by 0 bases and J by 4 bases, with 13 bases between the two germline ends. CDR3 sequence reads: CATSRDRHTVYNEQFF. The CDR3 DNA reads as TGTGCCACCAGCAGAGATAGACATACCGTTTACAATGAGCAGTTCTTC.

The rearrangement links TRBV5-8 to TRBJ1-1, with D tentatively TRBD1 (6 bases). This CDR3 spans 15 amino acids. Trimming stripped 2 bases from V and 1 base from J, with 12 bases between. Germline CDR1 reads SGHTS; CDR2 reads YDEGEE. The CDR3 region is CASSFPGATNTEAFF. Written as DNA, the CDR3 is TGTGCCAGCAGCTTCCCGGGGGCAACGAACACTGAAGCTTTCTTT.

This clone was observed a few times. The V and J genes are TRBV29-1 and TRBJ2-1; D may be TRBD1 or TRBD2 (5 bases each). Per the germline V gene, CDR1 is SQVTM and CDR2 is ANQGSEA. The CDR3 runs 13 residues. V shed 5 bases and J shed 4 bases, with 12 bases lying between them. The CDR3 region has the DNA TGCAGCGTTCGGGACCAAACTTACAATGAGCAGTTCTTC. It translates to CSVRDQTYNEQFF.

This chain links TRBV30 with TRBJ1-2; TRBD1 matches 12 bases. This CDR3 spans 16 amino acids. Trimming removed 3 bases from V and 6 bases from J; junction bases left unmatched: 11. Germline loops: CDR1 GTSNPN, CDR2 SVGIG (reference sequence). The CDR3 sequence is CAWRMGQGAGWNGYTF. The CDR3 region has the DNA TGTGCCTGGAGGATGGGACAGGGGGCTGGTTGGAATGGCTACACCTTC.

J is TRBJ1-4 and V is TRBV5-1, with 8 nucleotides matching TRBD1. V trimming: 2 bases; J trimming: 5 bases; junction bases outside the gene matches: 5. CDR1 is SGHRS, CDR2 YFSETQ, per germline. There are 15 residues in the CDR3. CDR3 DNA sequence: TGCGCCAGCAGCTTAGGACAGGGAGTAAATGAAAAACTGTTTTTT. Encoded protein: CASSLGQGVNEKLFF.

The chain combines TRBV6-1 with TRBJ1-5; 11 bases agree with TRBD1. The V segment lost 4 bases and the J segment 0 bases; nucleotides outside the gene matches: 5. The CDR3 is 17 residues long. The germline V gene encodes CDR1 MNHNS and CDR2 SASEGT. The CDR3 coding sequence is TGTGCCAGCAGTGGGGGGACAGGGGGAAATAGCAATCAGCCCCAGCATTTT. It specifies CASSGGTGGNSNQPQHF.

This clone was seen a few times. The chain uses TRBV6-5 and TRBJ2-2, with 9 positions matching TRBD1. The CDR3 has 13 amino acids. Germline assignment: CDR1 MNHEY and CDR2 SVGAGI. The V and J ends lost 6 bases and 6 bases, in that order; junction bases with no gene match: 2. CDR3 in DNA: TGTGCCAGCAGCCGGACAGGGGCCGGGGAGCTGTTTTTT. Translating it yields CASSRTGAGELFF.

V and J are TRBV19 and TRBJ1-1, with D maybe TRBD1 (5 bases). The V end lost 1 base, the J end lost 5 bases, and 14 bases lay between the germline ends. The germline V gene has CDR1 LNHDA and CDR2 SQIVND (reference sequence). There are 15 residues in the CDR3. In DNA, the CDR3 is TGTGCCAGTAGTATAGGCGGGGGAGGGAATACTGAAGCTTTCTTT. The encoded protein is CASSIGGGGNTEAFF.